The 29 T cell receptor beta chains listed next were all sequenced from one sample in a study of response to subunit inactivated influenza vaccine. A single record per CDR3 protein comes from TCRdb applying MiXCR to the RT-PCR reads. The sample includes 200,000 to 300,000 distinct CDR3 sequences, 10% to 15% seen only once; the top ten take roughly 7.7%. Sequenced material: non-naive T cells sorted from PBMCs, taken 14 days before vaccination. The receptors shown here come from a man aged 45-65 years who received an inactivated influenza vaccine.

The CDR3 region is CASSYVGGTLEQYF. As DNA, the CDR3 is TGTGCCAGCAGTTACGTGGGGGGGACCCTTGAGCAGTACTTC. The V gene is TRBV6-5, the J gene TRBJ2-7; 7 nucleotides agree with TRBD2. The CDR3 covers 14 residues. Germline CDR1 reads MNHEY; CDR2 reads SVGAGI. Unmatched junction bases numbered 8, after V lost 2 bases and J lost 7 bases.

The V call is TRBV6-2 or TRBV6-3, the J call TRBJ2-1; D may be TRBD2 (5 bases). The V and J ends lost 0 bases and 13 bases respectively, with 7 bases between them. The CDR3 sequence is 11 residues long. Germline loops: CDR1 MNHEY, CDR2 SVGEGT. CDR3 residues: CASSYSAGQFF. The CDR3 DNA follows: TGTGCCAGCAGTTACTCGGCGGGCCAGTTCTTC.

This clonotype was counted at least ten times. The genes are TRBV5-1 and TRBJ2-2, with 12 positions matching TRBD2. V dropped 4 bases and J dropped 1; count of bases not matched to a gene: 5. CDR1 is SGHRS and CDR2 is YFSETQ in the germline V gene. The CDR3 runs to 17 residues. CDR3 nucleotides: TGCGCCAGCAGCGACCCACTAGCGGGAGGGAACACCGGGGAGCTGTTTTTT. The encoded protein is CASSDPLAGGNTGELFF.

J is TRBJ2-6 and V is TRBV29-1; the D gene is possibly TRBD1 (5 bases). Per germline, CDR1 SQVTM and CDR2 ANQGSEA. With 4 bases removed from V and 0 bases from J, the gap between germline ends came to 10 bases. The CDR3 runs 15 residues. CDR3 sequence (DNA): TGCAGCGTTGGGGCAGGGTACTCTGGGGCCAACGTCCTGACTTTC. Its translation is CSVGAGYSGANVLTF.

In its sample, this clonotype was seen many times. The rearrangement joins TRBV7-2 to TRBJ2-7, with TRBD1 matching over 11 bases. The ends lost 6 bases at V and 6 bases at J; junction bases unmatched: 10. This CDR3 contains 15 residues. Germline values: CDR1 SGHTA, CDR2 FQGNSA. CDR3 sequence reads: CASSYTGTGGREQYF. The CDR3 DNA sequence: TGTGCCAGCAGTTATACCGGGACAGGGGGACGCGAGCAGTACTTC. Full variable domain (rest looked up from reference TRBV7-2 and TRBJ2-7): GAGVSQSPSNKVTEKGKDVELRCDPISGHTALYWYRQSLGQGLEFLIYFQGNSAPDKSGLPSDRFSAERTGGSVSTLTIQRTQQEDSAVYLCASSYTGTGGREQYFGPGTRLTVT.

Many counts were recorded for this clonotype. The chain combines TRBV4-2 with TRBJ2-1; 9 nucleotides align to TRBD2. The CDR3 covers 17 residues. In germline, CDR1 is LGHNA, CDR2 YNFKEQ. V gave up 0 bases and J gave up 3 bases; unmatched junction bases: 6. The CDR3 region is CASSQELAGAIYNEQFF. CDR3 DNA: TGTGCCAGCAGCCAAGAATTAGCGGGGGCGATCTACAATGAGCAGTTCTTC.

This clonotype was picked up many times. The CDR3: CSAKRGSYNEQFF. In DNA, the CDR3 is TGCAGTGCAAAGCGGGGCTCCTACAATGAGCAGTTCTTC. V is TRBV20-1 and J is TRBJ2-1; 7 positions agree with TRBD2. This CDR3 spans 13 amino acids. The ends lost 6 bases at V and 0 bases at J; junction bases unmatched: 2. Germline CDR1 and CDR2: DFQATT and SNEGSKA (reference sequence).

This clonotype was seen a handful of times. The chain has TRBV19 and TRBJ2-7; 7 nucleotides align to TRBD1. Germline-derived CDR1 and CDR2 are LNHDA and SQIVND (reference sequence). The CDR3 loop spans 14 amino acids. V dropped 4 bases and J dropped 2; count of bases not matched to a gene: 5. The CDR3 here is CASSTRQGAYEQYF. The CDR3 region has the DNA TGTGCCAGTAGTACCAGACAGGGCGCCTACGAGCAGTACTTC.

Here the CDR3 DNA reads TGTGCCATCAGTACCGGGGGAAACACCATATATTTT. This sequence encodes CAISTGGNTIYF. J is TRBJ1-3 and V is TRBV10-3; no firm D call. The CDR3 has 12 amino acids. V was shortened by 5 bases and J by 4 bases, with 6 bases between the two germline ends. Looked up from germline, CDR1 is ENHRY and CDR2 is SYGVKD.

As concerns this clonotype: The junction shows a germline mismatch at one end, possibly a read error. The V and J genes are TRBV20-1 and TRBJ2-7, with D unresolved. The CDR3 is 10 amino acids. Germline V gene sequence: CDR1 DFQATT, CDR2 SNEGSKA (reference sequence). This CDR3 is CSVLGYQQYF. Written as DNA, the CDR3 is TGCAGTGTATTGGGCTACCAGCAGTACTTC.

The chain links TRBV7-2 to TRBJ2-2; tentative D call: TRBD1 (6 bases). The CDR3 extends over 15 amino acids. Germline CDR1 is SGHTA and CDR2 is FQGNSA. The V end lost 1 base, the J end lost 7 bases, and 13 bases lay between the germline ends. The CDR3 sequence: CASSLVATGFGELFF. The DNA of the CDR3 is TGTGCCAGCAGCTTAGTGGCAACAGGGTTCGGGGAGCTGTTTTTT.

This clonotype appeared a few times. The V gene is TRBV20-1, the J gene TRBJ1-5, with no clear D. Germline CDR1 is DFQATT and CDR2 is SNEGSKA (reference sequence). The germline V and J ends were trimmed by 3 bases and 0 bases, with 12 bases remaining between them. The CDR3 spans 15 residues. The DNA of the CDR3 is TGCAGTGCTAGTAAATTGAGGGATAGCAATCAGCCCCAGCATTTT. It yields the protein CSASKLRDSNQPQHF.

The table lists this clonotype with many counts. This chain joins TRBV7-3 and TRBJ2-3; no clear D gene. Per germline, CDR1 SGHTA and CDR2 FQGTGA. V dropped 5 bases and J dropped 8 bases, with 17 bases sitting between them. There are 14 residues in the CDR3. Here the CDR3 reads CASSPIRSVATQYF. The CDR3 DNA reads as TGTGCCAGCAGCCCAATAAGATCTGTTGCTACGCAGTATTTT. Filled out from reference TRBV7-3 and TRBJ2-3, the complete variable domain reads GAGVSQTPSNKVTEKGKYVELRCDPISGHTALYWYRQSLGQGPEFLIYFQGTGAADDSGLPNDRFFAVRPEGSVSTLKIQRTERGDSAVYLCASSPIRSVATQYFGPGTRLTVL.

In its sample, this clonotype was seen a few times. In nucleotides, the CDR3 is TGTGCCAGCAGTGTATCCATAGGCTCCTACGAGCAGTACTTC. Translation gives CASSVSIGSYEQYF. This rearrangement joins TRBV6-4 to TRBJ2-7; no reliable D call. Germline V gene sequence: CDR1 MRHNA, CDR2 SNTAGT. This CDR3 is 14 amino acids long. V lost 4 bases to trimming and J lost 0 bases, with 10 bases between them.

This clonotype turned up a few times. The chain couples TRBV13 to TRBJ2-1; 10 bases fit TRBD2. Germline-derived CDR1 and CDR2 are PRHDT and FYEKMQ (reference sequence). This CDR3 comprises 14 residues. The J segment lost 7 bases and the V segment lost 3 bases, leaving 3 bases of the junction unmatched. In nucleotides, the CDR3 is TGTGCCAGCAGCTTGGGGACTAGCGCTAATGAGCAGTTCTTC. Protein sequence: CASSLGTSANEQFF.

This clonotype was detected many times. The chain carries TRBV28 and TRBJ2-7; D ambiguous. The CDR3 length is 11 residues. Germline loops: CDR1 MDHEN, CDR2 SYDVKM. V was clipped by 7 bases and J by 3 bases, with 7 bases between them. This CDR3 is CASTTGYEQYF. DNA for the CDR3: TGTGCCAGCACCACCGGCTACGAGCAGTACTTC.

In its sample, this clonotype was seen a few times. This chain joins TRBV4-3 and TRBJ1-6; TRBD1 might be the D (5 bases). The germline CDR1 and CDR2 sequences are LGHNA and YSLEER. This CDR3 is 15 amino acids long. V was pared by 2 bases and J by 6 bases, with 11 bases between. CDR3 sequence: CASSQSWGTNSPLHF. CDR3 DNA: TGCGCCAGCAGCCAAAGTTGGGGCACTAATTCACCCCTCCACTTT.

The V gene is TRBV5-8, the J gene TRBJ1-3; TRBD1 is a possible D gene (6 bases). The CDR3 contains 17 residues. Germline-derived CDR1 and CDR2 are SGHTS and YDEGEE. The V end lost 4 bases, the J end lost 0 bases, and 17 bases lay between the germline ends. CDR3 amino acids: CASSPGGSQSSGNTIYF. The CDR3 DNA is TGTGCCAGCAGCCCGGGGGGCTCCCAATCCTCTGGAAACACCATATATTTT.

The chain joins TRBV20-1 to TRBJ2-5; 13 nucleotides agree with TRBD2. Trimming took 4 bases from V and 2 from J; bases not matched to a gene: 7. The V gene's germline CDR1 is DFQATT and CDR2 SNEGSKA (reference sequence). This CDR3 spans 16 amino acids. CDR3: CSATRTSGSVQETQYF. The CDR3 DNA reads TGCAGTGCTACCCGGACTAGCGGGAGCGTACAAGAGACCCAGTACTTC.

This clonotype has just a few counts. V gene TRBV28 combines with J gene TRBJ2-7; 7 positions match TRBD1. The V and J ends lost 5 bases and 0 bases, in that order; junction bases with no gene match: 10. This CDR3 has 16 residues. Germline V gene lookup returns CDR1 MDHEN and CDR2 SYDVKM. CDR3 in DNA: TGTGCCAGCAGTCCCAACAGGGGACCCAGCTCCTACGAGCAGTACTTC. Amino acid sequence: CASSPNRGPSSYEQYF. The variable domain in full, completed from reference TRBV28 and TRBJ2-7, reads DVKVTQSSRYLVKRTGEKVFLECVQDMDHENMFWYRQDPGLGLRLIYFSYDVKMKEKGDIPEGYSVSREKKERFSLILESASTNQTSMYLCASSPNRGPSSYEQYFGPGTRLTVT.

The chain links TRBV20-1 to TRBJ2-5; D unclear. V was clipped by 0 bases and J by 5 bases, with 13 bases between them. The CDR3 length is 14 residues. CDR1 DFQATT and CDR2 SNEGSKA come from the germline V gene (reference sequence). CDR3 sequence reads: CSARDPHKGETQYF. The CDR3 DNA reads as TGCAGTGCTAGAGATCCCCACAAAGGCGAGACCCAGTACTTC.

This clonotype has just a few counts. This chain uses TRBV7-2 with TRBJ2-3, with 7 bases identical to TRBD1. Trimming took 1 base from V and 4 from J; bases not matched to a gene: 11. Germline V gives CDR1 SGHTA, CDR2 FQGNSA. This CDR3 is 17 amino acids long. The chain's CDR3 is CASSLGIGTVFPDTQYF. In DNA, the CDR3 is TGTGCCAGCAGCTTAGGGATCGGGACAGTCTTCCCAGATACGCAGTATTTT.

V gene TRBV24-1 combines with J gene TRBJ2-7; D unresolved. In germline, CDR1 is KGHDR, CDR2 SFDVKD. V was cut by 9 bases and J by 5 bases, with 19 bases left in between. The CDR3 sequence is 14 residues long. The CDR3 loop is CATEDRARSNEQYF. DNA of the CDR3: TGTGCCACCGAAGACCGGGCCAGATCCAACGAGCAGTACTTC.

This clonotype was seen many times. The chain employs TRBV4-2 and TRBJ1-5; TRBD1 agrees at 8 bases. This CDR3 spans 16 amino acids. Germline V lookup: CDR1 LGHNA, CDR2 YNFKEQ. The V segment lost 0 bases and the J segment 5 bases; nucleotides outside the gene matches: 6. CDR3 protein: CASSQEGRQGYQPQHF. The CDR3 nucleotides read TGTGCCAGCAGCCAAGAGGGACGACAGGGGTATCAGCCCCAGCATTTT.

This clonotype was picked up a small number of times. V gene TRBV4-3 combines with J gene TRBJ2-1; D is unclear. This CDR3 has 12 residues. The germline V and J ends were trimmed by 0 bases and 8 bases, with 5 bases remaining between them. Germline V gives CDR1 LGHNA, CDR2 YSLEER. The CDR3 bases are TGCGCCAGCAGCCAAGATAGGTATGAGCAGTTCTTC. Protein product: CASSQDRYEQFF.

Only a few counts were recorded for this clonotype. The DNA for the CDR3 is TGTGCCAGCAGCTTAGGCCCCGCGACTAGGGGGGGTTACGAGCAGTACTTC. It encodes CASSLGPATRGGYEQYF. The V and J genes are TRBV7-2 and TRBJ2-7, with D possibly TRBD2 on 7 matching bases. V lost 1 base to trimming and J lost 4 bases, with 20 bases between them. The CDR3 spans 17 residues. CDR1 SGHTA and CDR2 FQGNSA come from the germline V gene.

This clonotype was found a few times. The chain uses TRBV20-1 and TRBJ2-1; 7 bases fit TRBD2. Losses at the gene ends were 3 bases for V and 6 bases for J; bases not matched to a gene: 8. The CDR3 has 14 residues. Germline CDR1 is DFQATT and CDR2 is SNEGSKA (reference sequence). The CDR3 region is CSASYGEGSNEQFF. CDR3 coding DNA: TGCAGTGCTAGTTACGGGGAGGGGTCCAATGAGCAGTTCTTC.

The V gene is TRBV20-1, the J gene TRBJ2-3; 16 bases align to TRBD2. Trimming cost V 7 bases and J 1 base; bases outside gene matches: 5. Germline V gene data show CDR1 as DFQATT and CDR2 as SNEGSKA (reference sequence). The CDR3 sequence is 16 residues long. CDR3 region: CSVGTSGRGGTDTQYF. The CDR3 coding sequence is TGCAGTGTCGGGACTAGCGGGAGGGGCGGCACAGATACGCAGTATTTT.

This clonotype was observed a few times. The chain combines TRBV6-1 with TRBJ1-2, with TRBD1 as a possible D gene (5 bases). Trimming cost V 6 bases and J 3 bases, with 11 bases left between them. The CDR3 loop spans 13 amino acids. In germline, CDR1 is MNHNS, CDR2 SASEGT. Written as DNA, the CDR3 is TGTGCCAGCAGCCGACGGGGGGACTATGGCTACACCTTC. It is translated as CASSRRGDYGYTF.